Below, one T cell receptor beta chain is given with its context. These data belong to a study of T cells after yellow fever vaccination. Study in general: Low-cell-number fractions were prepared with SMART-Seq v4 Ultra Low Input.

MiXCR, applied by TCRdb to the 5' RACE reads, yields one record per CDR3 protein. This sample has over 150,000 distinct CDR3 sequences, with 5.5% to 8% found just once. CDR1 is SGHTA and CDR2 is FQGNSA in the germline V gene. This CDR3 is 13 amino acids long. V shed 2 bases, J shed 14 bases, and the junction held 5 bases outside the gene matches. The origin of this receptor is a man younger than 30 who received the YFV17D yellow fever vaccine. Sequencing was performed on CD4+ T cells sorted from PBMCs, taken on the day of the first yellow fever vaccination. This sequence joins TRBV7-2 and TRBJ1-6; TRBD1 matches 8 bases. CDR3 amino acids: CASSLPTGDTLHF. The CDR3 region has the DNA TGTGCCAGCAGCTTACCGACAGGGGACACCCTCCACTTT.